The 12 T cell receptor beta chains below all came from one sample that was sequenced in a study of blood T cell repertoires in COVID-19. The method was immunoSEQ multiplex PCR; TCRdb's version includes in-frame clones alone and lacks a portion of them. The profile shows about 97,000 clones, 80% to 90% of them singletons. Sequencing used peripheral blood. The receptors shown here come from a human donor in a cohort sampled during active COVID-19.

This chain joins TRBV5-1 and TRBJ2-7; 8 bases line up with TRBD1. Trimming cost V 4 bases and J 4 bases; bases outside gene matches: 4. The CDR3 loop spans 13 amino acids. Germline V lookup: CDR1 SGHRS, CDR2 YFSETQ. The CDR3: CASSPDRGYEQYF. In DNA form, the CDR3 reads TGCGCCAGCAGCCCCGACAGGGGTTACGAGCAGTACTTC.

This clone was recorded once. CDR3 residues: CASSVDPGQRVGEQYF. The CDR3 nucleotides are TGTGCCAGCAGCGTAGACCCCGGACAGCGTGTTGGGGAGCAGTACTTC. V usage is TRBV9 and J usage is TRBJ2-7; TRBD1 might be the D (6 bases). The CDR3 runs to 16 residues. Germline CDR1 and CDR2: SGDLS and YYNGEE. The V and J ends lost 0 bases and 7 bases respectively, with 20 bases between them.

The genes are TRBV25-1 and TRBJ2-7; TRBD2 matches 7 bases. CDR1 is MGHDK, CDR2 SYGVNS, per germline. The CDR3 loop spans 13 amino acids. Trimming removed 7 bases from V and 7 bases from J; junction bases left unmatched: 10. The CDR3 nucleotides read TGTGCCAGCAACGGACCGGGACTACCGGAGCAGTACTTC. This encodes CASNGPGLPEQYF.

The V call is TRBV3-1 (or the pseudogene TRBV3-2), the J call TRBJ1-1; 7 nucleotides align to TRBD1. Germline V CDR1 and CDR2: LGHDT, YNNKEL (reference sequence). The CDR3 is 15 residues long. With V trimmed by 6 bases and J by 1 base, 8 bases remained unmatched. The CDR3 loop is CASRQTGTANTEAFF. For the CDR3, the DNA is TGTGCCAGCAGACAGACCGGGACAGCGAACACTGAAGCTTTCTTT.

The CDR3 loop reads CASSSQGNGELFF. The CDR3 DNA follows: TGTGCCAGCAGCTCCCAGGGGAACGGGGAGCTGTTTTTT. This chain connects TRBV11-2 to TRBJ2-2; weak D call: TRBD1 (6 bases). Trimming removed 4 bases from V and 7 bases from J, with 10 bases in between. CDR3 length: 13 amino acids. CDR1 is SGHAT and CDR2 is FQNNGV in the germline V gene.

The gene calls are TRBV4-3 and TRBJ2-2; D not certain. Germline V lookup: CDR1 LGHNA, CDR2 YSLEER. V was trimmed by 4 bases and J by 4 bases, leaving 10 bases between them. There are 14 residues in the CDR3. CDR3 in amino acids: CASSPQVSTGELFF. CDR3 in DNA: TGCGCCAGCAGCCCCCAGGTTTCCACCGGGGAGCTGTTTTTT.

This clone was observed a single time. The chain uses TRBV2 and TRBJ2-2, with a possible D match to TRBD2 (7 bases). Germline lookup yields CDR1 SNHLY and CDR2 FYNNEI. V gave up 7 bases and J gave up 5 bases, with 20 bases separating them. This CDR3 has 16 residues. The CDR3 region is CASTLSYGGLTGELFF. For the CDR3, the DNA is TGTGCCAGCACCCTCTCGTACGGGGGGCTTACCGGGGAGCTGTTTTTT.

The rearrangement uses TRBV27 and TRBJ2-7; 7 bases map to TRBD2. Germline V gene data show CDR1 as MNHEY and CDR2 as SMNVEV (reference sequence). V lost 6 bases, J lost 5 bases, and 19 bases stayed unmatched. This CDR3 region has 17 residues. Here the CDR3 DNA reads TGTGCCAGCAGGCCCTTTAGCTACGGACTAGGGTCAAACGAGCAGTACTTC. Amino acid sequence: CASRPFSYGLGSNEQYF.

The J gene is TRBJ1-2, the V gene TRBV7-2; TRBD1 aligns across 7 bases. Germline CDR1 is SGHTA and CDR2 is FQGNSA. This CDR3 has 14 amino acids. Germline trimming cut 5 bases from V and 7 bases from J; bases unmatched to any gene: 10. The CDR3 bases are TGTGCCAGCAGCGGTACCGGGACAGCTTCTGGCTACACCTTC. Translated, it gives CASSGTGTASGYTF.

The chain uses TRBV6-5 and TRBJ2-7; TRBD2 matches at 12 bases. J lost 6 bases, V lost 7 bases, and 10 bases had no gene match. Germline assignment: CDR1 MNHEY and CDR2 SVGAGI. The CDR3 sequence is 15 residues long. CDR3: CASTLSLAGGREQYF. The CDR3 nucleotides are TGTGCCAGCACTCTAAGTCTAGCGGGAGGGCGCGAGCAGTACTTC.

The chain employs TRBV2 and TRBJ1-5; TRBD1 is a possible D gene (6 bases). V was shortened by 1 base and J by 5 bases, with 6 bases between the two germline ends. The CDR3 loop spans 13 amino acids. Germline values: CDR1 SNHLY, CDR2 FYNNEI. The CDR3 DNA is TGTGCCAGCAGTGAAGACAGGGATCAGCCCCAGCATTTT. This encodes CASSEDRDQPQHF.

The chain combines TRBV7-2 with TRBJ2-4; the D is unclear. CDR1 is SGHTA, CDR2 FQGNSA, per germline. This CDR3 region has 18 residues. The V end lost 5 bases, the J end lost 5 bases, and 25 bases lay between the germline ends. CDR3 DNA: TGTGCCAGCAGCCCACGATTCGACACCTTTTTGACCGAAAACATTCAGTACTTC. Its protein product is CASSPRFDTFLTENIQYF.